A single sample is the source of the 28 T cell receptor beta chains below, sequenced in a study of blood T cell repertoires in COVID-19. Sequencing used immunoSEQ multiplex PCR; TCRdb keeps in-frame clones, though not all of them. The sample yields some 350,000 clones, around nine tenths seen once. Sample: peripheral blood. Receptor source: a woman aged 18-35 years who had recovered from COVID-19.

This clone was seen only a few times. V gene TRBV2 combines with J gene TRBJ1-5, with D possibly being TRBD1 (6 bases). V was shortened by 4 bases and J by 3 bases, with 19 bases between the two germline ends. Looked up from germline, CDR1 is SNHLY and CDR2 is FYNNEI. The CDR3 covers 17 residues. The CDR3 DNA sequence: TGTGCCAGCAGTGGGACTCGGACAGCTAAGTACAATCAGCCCCAGCATTTT. This encodes CASSGTRTAKYNQPQHF.

The CDR3 coding sequence is TGTGCCATCAGTGAGTCAATCCTAGCGGGAACCGGGGAGCTGTTTTTT. This codes for CAISESILAGTGELFF. The chain joins TRBV10-3 to TRBJ2-2, with TRBD2 matching over 9 bases. Germline V CDR1 and CDR2: ENHRY, SYGVKD. This CDR3 has 16 amino acids. V lost 0 bases, J lost 5 bases, and 4 bases stayed unmatched.

This sequence joins TRBV5-1 and TRBJ1-3, with unresolved D. This CDR3 comprises 13 residues. Germline assignment: CDR1 SGHRS and CDR2 YFSETQ. Trimming removed 3 bases from V and 0 bases from J, with 4 bases in between. The CDR3 nucleotides read TGCGCCAGCAGCTCAGACTCTGGAAACACCATATATTTT. Protein sequence: CASSSDSGNTIYF.

This chain uses TRBV19 with TRBJ2-1, with 7 bases fitting TRBD1. Germline V lookup: CDR1 LNHDA, CDR2 SQIVND (reference sequence). The CDR3 has 16 residues. With 4 bases clipped from V and 0 bases from J, the junction kept 6 bases outside the gene matches. CDR3 loop: CASSTKTGSSYNEQFF. The CDR3 region has the DNA TGTGCCAGTAGTACCAAGACAGGGAGCTCCTACAATGAGCAGTTCTTC.

This chain connects TRBV6-6 to TRBJ2-1, with 15 nucleotides matching TRBD2. The trim removed 7 bases at V and 10 bases at J, leaving 5 bases unmatched. The CDR3 runs 14 residues. CDR1 MNHNY and CDR2 SVGAGI come from the germline V gene (reference sequence). The CDR3 loop is CASTGLAGGREQFF. The CDR3 DNA sequence: TGTGCCAGCACCGGACTAGCGGGAGGGCGAGAGCAGTTCTTC.

This clone is a singleton in its sample. The V and J genes are TRBV27 and TRBJ2-1; perhaps TRBD1 as D (6 bases). CDR1 and CDR2 from the germline V gene are MNHEY and SMNVEV (reference sequence). V lost 4 bases, J lost 4 bases, and 11 bases lay in between. CDR3 length equals 14 residues. The CDR3 nucleotides are TGTGCCAGCAGTTCCACGGACAGTTACAATGAGCAGTTCTTC. Residues: CASSSTDSYNEQFF.

The rearrangement links TRBV5-6 to TRBJ1-1, with D possibly being TRBD1 (5 bases). Looked up from germline, CDR1 is SGHDT and CDR2 is YYEEEE. The CDR3 extends over 14 amino acids. V dropped 4 bases and J dropped 6 bases, with 16 bases sitting between them. The CDR3 nucleotides are TGTGCCAGCAGCGCCATCAGGGCGGGGGCTGAAGCTTTCTTT. It yields the protein CASSAIRAGAEAFF.

As for this clone: The same CDR3 arises from other DNA sequences in this sample as well. V usage is TRBV5-1 and J usage is TRBJ2-1, with D maybe TRBD2 (6 bases). Germline V gene lookup returns CDR1 SGHRS and CDR2 YFSETQ. The CDR3 spans 16 residues. The V end lost 0 bases, the J end lost 0 bases, and 10 bases lay between the germline ends. The CDR3: CASSLVGGSSYNEQFF. CDR3 nucleotide sequence: TGCGCCAGCAGCTTGGTCGGAGGGAGCTCCTACAATGAGCAGTTCTTC.

The CDR3: CASIRRLAGVNEQFF. CDR3 DNA: TGTGCCAGCATCCGAAGACTAGCGGGGGTCAATGAGCAGTTCTTC. This rearrangement joins TRBV2 to TRBJ2-1; 12 positions agree with TRBD2. V was pared by 7 bases and J by 6 bases, with 7 bases of the junction left unmatched. Germline CDR1 SNHLY, CDR2 FYNNEI. The CDR3 sequence is 15 residues long.

This clone appeared once. The rearrangement joins TRBV6-2 or TRBV6-3 to TRBJ2-3, with 11 bases fitting TRBD2. V trimming: 5 bases; J trimming: 1 base; junction bases outside the gene matches: 5. This CDR3 has 16 amino acids. The germline V gene has CDR1 MNHEY and CDR2 SVGEGT. The chain's CDR3 is CASSAGLAVGTDTQYF. In nucleotides, the CDR3 is TGTGCCAGCAGTGCGGGACTAGCGGTCGGCACAGATACGCAGTATTTT.

The chain has TRBV5-1 and TRBJ2-1, with unresolved D. This CDR3 region has 13 residues. The V end lost 5 bases, the J end lost 3 bases, and 9 bases lay between the germline ends. The germline gives CDR1 SGHRS, CDR2 YFSETQ. CDR3 sequence: CASSLSIYNEQFF. CDR3 nucleotides: TGCGCCAGCAGTCTTAGCATCTACAATGAGCAGTTCTTC.

V usage is TRBV25-1 and J usage is TRBJ1-2, with D possibly being TRBD1 (6 bases). Germline V lookup: CDR1 MGHDK, CDR2 SYGVNS. There are 15 residues in the CDR3. V was clipped by 4 bases and J by 2 bases, with 14 bases between them. The DNA for the CDR3 is TGTGCCAGCAGTGGTACAGGGTCTTTCAACTATGGCTACACCTTC. Its protein product is CASSGTGSFNYGYTF.

The chain couples TRBV5-6 to TRBJ1-5; 9 bases are a match to TRBD1. In germline, CDR1 is SGHDT, CDR2 YYEEEE. The CDR3 consists of 16 residues. V lost 4 bases and J lost 6; bases outside the gene matches: 11. The CDR3 region has the DNA TGTGCCAGCAGCCAAAGGACAGGGGAAAGTGGTCAGCCCCAGCATTTT. This encodes CASSQRTGESGQPQHF.

The chain links TRBV9 to TRBJ1-4, with TRBD1 identical over 9 bases. Looked up from germline, CDR1 is SGDLS and CDR2 is YYNGEE. This CDR3 region has 14 residues. The J segment lost 5 bases and the V segment lost 3 bases, leaving 2 bases of the junction unmatched. Here the CDR3 DNA reads TGTGCCAGCAGCGCCGGGACAGGGAATGAAAAACTGTTTTTT. This translates into CASSAGTGNEKLFF.

The gene calls are TRBV7-2 and TRBJ2-1, with D perhaps TRBD2 (5 bases). CDR1 and CDR2 from the germline V gene are SGHTA and FQGNSA. With 4 bases removed from V and 4 bases from J, the gap between germline ends came to 17 bases. There are 16 residues in the CDR3. The chain's CDR3 is CASSSTGLGLYNEQFF. The DNA for the CDR3 is TGTGCCAGCAGCTCCACCGGACTGGGGTTATACAATGAGCAGTTCTTC.

The chain couples TRBV12-5 to TRBJ1-1; D ambiguous. V was trimmed by 5 bases and J by 4 bases, leaving 14 bases between them. CDR3 size: 14 residues. Looked up from germline, CDR1 is LGHNT and CDR2 is FRNRAP. CDR3: CASGKFERGTEAFF. The CDR3 nucleotides are TGTGCTAGTGGTAAGTTTGAACGAGGCACTGAAGCTTTCTTT. Based on the CDR3 plus reference TRBV12-5 and TRBJ1-1, the full variable domain is DARVTQTPRHKVTEMGQEVTMRCQPILGHNTVFWYRQTMMQGLELLAYFRNRAPLDDSGMPKDRFSAEMPDATLATLKIQPSEPRDSAVYFCASGKFERGTEAFFGQGTRLTVV.

This rearrangement joins TRBV4-1 to TRBJ2-1; possibly TRBD2 for D (6 bases). CDR1 and CDR2 (germline): MGHRA, YSYEKL. This CDR3 has 16 amino acids. V was cut by 0 bases and J by 2 bases, with 11 bases left in between. This CDR3 is CASSQERGQPYNEQFF. CDR3 DNA sequence: TGCGCCAGCAGCCAAGAGCGGGGTCAGCCCTACAATGAGCAGTTCTTC.

The V call is TRBV7-2, the J call TRBJ2-1; 7 nucleotides match TRBD2. The CDR3 runs 18 residues. Looked up from germline, CDR1 is SGHTA and CDR2 is FQGNSA. The trim removed 0 bases at V and 0 bases at J, leaving 8 bases unmatched. The CDR3 region is CASSLAWWEGLSYNEQFF. The CDR3 DNA follows: TGTGCCAGCAGCTTAGCATGGTGGGAGGGCCTCTCCTACAATGAGCAGTTCTTC.

V and J are TRBV6-1 and TRBJ1-5; D not resolved. V shed 2 bases and J shed 4 bases, with 9 bases lying between them. The CDR3 has 14 residues. Germline CDR1 and CDR2: MNHNS and SASEGT. The CDR3 region has the DNA TGTGCCAGCAGTGAATCATCCGGGAATCAGCCCCAGCATTTT. This translates into CASSESSGNQPQHF.

This chain links TRBV10-2 with TRBJ1-2; 11 nucleotides line up with TRBD1. Germline loops: CDR1 WSHSY, CDR2 SAAADI. V was pared by 8 bases and J by 8 bases, with 7 bases of the junction left unmatched. The CDR3 sequence is 13 residues long. CDR3 nucleotides: TGCGCCAGCTATGAGGGGACAGGGGGAGGCTACACCTTC. It specifies CASYEGTGGGYTF.

The chain links TRBV4-3 to TRBJ2-2; D is unresolved. Germline V gene sequence: CDR1 LGHNA, CDR2 YSLEER. Trimming stripped 0 bases from V and 4 bases from J, with 15 bases between. The CDR3 has 17 amino acids. CDR3 in amino acids: CASSQDLSDSPTGELFF. The DNA of the CDR3 is TGCGCCAGCAGCCAAGATCTCTCTGACTCTCCCACCGGGGAGCTGTTTTTT.

The chain has TRBV30 and TRBJ2-2; TRBD1 matches 8 bases. The CDR3 has 14 amino acids. The junction had 3 bases not matched to a gene; V was cut back by 4 bases and J by 2 bases. Germline V gene sequence: CDR1 GTSNPN, CDR2 SVGIG (reference sequence). CDR3 coding DNA: TGTGCCTGGATTGCAGGGGGCAACACCGGGGAGCTGTTTTTT. Its protein product is CAWIAGGNTGELFF.

The V call is TRBV19, the J call TRBJ2-1; 12 bases are a match to TRBD2. V was pared by 6 bases and J by 9 bases, with 6 bases of the junction left unmatched. This CDR3 spans 14 amino acids. Germline CDR1 LNHDA, CDR2 SQIVND (reference sequence). The CDR3 is CASRPLAGGSEQFF. DNA of the CDR3: TGTGCCAGTAGGCCACTAGCGGGAGGTAGTGAGCAGTTCTTC.

The chain uses TRBV27 and TRBJ1-1; no clear D. CDR1 and CDR2 (germline): MNHEY, SMNVEV (reference sequence). The germline V and J ends were trimmed by 3 bases and 5 bases, with 22 bases remaining between them. The CDR3 spans 17 residues. The CDR3 coding sequence is TGTGCCAGCAGTTTCCGACACGACCAGTACGGGGAGACTGAAGCTTTCTTT. Residues: CASSFRHDQYGETEAFF.

This chain joins TRBV3-1 (or the pseudogene TRBV3-2) and TRBJ2-3, with 11 bases aligning to TRBD2. The trim removed 0 bases at V and 3 bases at J, leaving 11 bases unmatched. CDR1 is LGHDT and CDR2 is YNNKEL in the germline V gene (reference sequence). The CDR3 consists of 19 residues. CDR3 nucleotide sequence: TGTGCCAGCAGCCAAGAAGGCGCTAGCGGGAGGCGAGGAACAGATACGCAGTATTTT. It yields the protein CASSQEGASGRRGTDTQYF.

CDR3 in amino acids: CASSLSWASGNEQFF. The CDR3 DNA follows: TGTGCCAGCAGCCTATCGTGGGCTAGCGGGAATGAGCAGTTCTTC. The J gene is TRBJ2-1, the V gene TRBV7-7; 8 bases map to TRBD2. Germline assignment: CDR1 SSHAT and CDR2 FNYEAQ (reference sequence). The CDR3 length is 15 residues. J lost 7 bases, V lost 5 bases, and 10 bases had no gene match.

Regarding this clone: In the same sample, other DNA sequences code for this CDR3. V usage is TRBV5-1 and J usage is TRBJ2-3; 10 bases are a match to TRBD2. Germline values: CDR1 SGHRS, CDR2 YFSETQ. The CDR3 sequence is 15 residues long. Trimming took 3 bases from V and 1 from J; bases not matched to a gene: 2. CDR3 sequence reads: CASSSGLAGTDTQYF. As DNA, the CDR3 is TGCGCCAGCAGCTCCGGACTAGCGGGCACAGATACGCAGTATTTT.

This chain connects TRBV11-2 to TRBJ2-7, with D maybe TRBD2 (6 bases). The V end was cut by 5 bases, the J end by 7 bases, with 15 bases between. CDR3 length: 13 residues. The V gene's germline CDR1 is SGHAT and CDR2 FQNNGV. Here the CDR3 reads CASSPGTQREQYV. The CDR3 DNA sequence: TGTGCCAGCAGCCCAGGGACTCAAAGGGAGCAGTACGTC.